These 27 T cell receptor beta chains were all obtained from the same sample, sequenced in a study of T cells in Graves' hyperthyroidism and ophthalmopathy. Template material for amplifying TCR beta CDR3 regions consisted of RNA transcripts. HTBI primers drove first-round RT-PCR of the TCR CDR3. TCRdb passed the multiplex PCR reads through MiXCR, listing each CDR3 protein once. The table has over 200,000 distinct CDR3 sequences, around 19% seen once. Sequences were obtained from blood. The receptors were gathered from a man aged 35-49 years with Graves' hyperthyroidism.

This clonotype occurred many times. The rearrangement joins TRBV14 to TRBJ1-2, with 9 bases matching TRBD1. CDR1 and CDR2 (germline): SGHDN, FVKESK. Trimming took 4 bases from V and 8 from J; bases not matched to a gene: 14. This CDR3 contains 16 residues. The CDR3 DNA sequence: TGTGCCAGCAGCCCGCCAGGGGACAGGGCGTCGCAGGGCTACACCTTC. Its translation is CASSPPGDRASQGYTF.

Ten or more counts support this clonotype. This CDR3 is CASSLASGTGELFF. The CDR3 DNA follows: TGCGCCAGCAGCTTGGCTAGCGGGACCGGGGAGCTGTTTTTT. V usage is TRBV5-1 and J usage is TRBJ2-2, with 8 positions matching TRBD2. The germline CDR1 and CDR2 sequences are SGHRS and YFSETQ. CDR3 length: 14 amino acids. The V segment lost 0 bases and the J segment 5 bases; nucleotides outside the gene matches: 0. The variable domain in full, with the rest retrieved from reference TRBV5-1 and TRBJ2-2, is KAGVTQTPRYLIKTRGQQVTLSCSPISGHRSVSWYQQTPGQGLQFLFEYFSETQRNKGNFPGRFSGRQFSNSRSEMNVSTLELGDSALYLCASSLASGTGELFFGEGSRLTVL.

This CDR3 reads CASSFPSRGTYEQYF. Written as DNA, the CDR3 is TGTGCCAGCAGTTTTCCGTCCAGGGGGACCTACGAGCAGTACTTC. The V gene is TRBV28, the J gene TRBJ2-7; the match to TRBD1 covers 7 bases. Germline CDR1 and CDR2: MDHEN and SYDVKM. V gave up 3 bases and J gave up 2 bases; unmatched junction bases: 7. The CDR3 totals 15 residues.

The CDR3 protein is CASSIPDRWDQPQHF. Here the CDR3 DNA reads TGTGCCAGTAGTATCCCCGACAGGTGGGATCAGCCCCAGCATTTT. V usage is TRBV19 and J usage is TRBJ1-5, with D maybe TRBD1 (6 bases). The V end was cut by 3 bases, the J end by 5 bases, with 14 bases between. Germline V CDR1 and CDR2: LNHDA, SQIVND (reference sequence). CDR3 length: 15 amino acids.

This clonotype was seen at least ten times. This sequence joins TRBV29-1 and TRBJ2-7; 8 bases align to TRBD1. V was pared by 2 bases and J by 0 bases, with 6 bases of the junction left unmatched. The germline CDR1 and CDR2 sequences are SQVTM and ANQGSEA. This CDR3 is built from 15 residues. The chain's CDR3 is CSVERGQESSYEQYF. Here the CDR3 DNA reads TGCAGCGTTGAAAGGGGACAGGAGAGCTCCTACGAGCAGTACTTC.

In its sample, this clonotype was seen many times. The V gene is TRBV18, the J gene TRBJ2-1; TRBD1 or TRBD2 may be the D gene (5 bases each). The CDR3 is 15 residues long. Between the trimmed V and J ends, which lost 3 bases and 6 bases, there was a span of 15 bases. Looked up from germline, CDR1 is KGHSH and CDR2 is LQKENI. For the CDR3, the DNA is TGTGCCAGCTCACCCCCGGGACGTTCACCCAATGAGCAGTTCTTC. Its translation is CASSPPGRSPNEQFF.

This clonotype was seen ten or more times. The chain joins TRBV6-1 to TRBJ2-1; a weak D match, TRBD2 (6 bases). V lost 6 bases and J lost 4, with 16 bases in between. The CDR3 sequence is 15 residues long. The V gene's germline CDR1 is MNHNS and CDR2 SASEGT. The CDR3: CASRTTSSGYNEQFF. The CDR3 DNA sequence: TGTGCCAGCAGGACTACTAGCTCTGGATACAATGAGCAGTTCTTC.

This clonotype was found many times. This chain joins TRBV6-2 or TRBV6-3 and TRBJ2-1; no clear D. CDR1 and CDR2 (germline): MNHEY, SVGEGT. This CDR3 is built from 13 residues. The V gene lost 6 bases and the J gene lost 1 base, with 7 bases spanning the gap. The CDR3 is CASRDVSYNEQFF. As DNA, the CDR3 is TGTGCCAGCAGGGATGTATCCTACAATGAGCAGTTCTTC.

This clonotype has ten or more counts. The V and J genes are TRBV11-2 and TRBJ1-3, with D perhaps TRBD1 (5 bases). V shed 0 bases and J shed 2 bases, with 8 bases lying between them. Germline loops: CDR1 SGHAT, CDR2 FQNNGV. The length of the CDR3 is 15 residues. The CDR3, as DNA: TGTGCCAGCAGCTTAGATCGGGGGGCTGGAAACACCATATATTTT. This translates into CASSLDRGAGNTIYF.

Notes on this clonotype: One base away lies a much larger clone, so this may be a sequencing read error. The chain couples TRBV12-3 or TRBV12-4 to TRBJ1-3, with a weak D call TRBD1 (6 bases). The CDR3 has 15 amino acids. The ends were cut back, 7 bases at V and 0 bases at J, with 13 bases in the middle. The CDR3 loop is CASTSDSSSGNTIYF. DNA of the CDR3: TGTGCCAGCACCTCGGACAGCAGCTCTGGAAACACCATATATTTT.

This clonotype was detected many times. The rearrangement uses TRBV30 and TRBJ2-5; D call uncertain. Per the germline V gene, CDR1 is GTSNPN and CDR2 is SVGIG (reference sequence). V was trimmed by 0 bases and J by 5 bases, leaving 7 bases between them. This CDR3 is 12 amino acids long. The CDR3 spells CAWSVRSETQYF. CDR3 in DNA: TGTGCCTGGAGTGTACGGTCCGAGACCCAGTACTTC.

The table lists this clonotype with many counts. J is TRBJ2-3 and V is TRBV30, with 8 bases that match TRBD1. Germline V gene data show CDR1 as GTSNPN and CDR2 as SVGIG (reference sequence). V was pared by 3 bases and J by 4 bases, with 12 bases of the junction left unmatched. CDR3 size: 16 residues. CDR3 in amino acids: CAWSGYGQGQADTQYF. CDR3 in DNA: TGTGCCTGGAGCGGATACGGACAGGGTCAGGCAGATACGCAGTATTTT.

The chain combines TRBV18 with TRBJ1-2; a weak D match, TRBD1 (6 bases). The CDR3 has 15 residues. Between the trimmed V and J ends, which lost 2 bases and 7 bases, there was a span of 17 bases. CDR1 is KGHSH, CDR2 LQKENI, per germline. In DNA, the CDR3 is TGTGCCAGCTCACCAGACCGACAGGCAGGTCCTGGCTACACCTTC. Residues: CASSPDRQAGPGYTF.

The J gene is TRBJ2-3, the V gene TRBV24-1; TRBD1 is a possible D gene (6 bases). The CDR3 loop spans 15 amino acids. Trimming removed 4 bases at V and 1 base at J, with 11 bases between. Looked up from germline, CDR1 is KGHDR and CDR2 is SFDVKD. The CDR3, as DNA: TGTGCCACCAGTGACCGAAGACAGGGCACAGATACGCAGTATTTT. This gives the protein CATSDRRQGTDTQYF.

This clonotype was counted at least ten times. V usage is TRBV20-1 and J usage is TRBJ1-1; TRBD1 might be the D (5 bases). Germline assignment: CDR1 DFQATT and CDR2 SNEGSKA (reference sequence). There are 14 residues in the CDR3. V lost 6 bases and J lost 0, with 14 bases in between. In DNA, the CDR3 is TGCAGTGCCCACAGGATACCCATGAACACTGAAGCTTTCTTT. Protein: CSAHRIPMNTEAFF.

This chain links TRBV27 with TRBJ2-5; 7 bases fit TRBD1. With 5 bases clipped from V and 5 bases from J, the junction kept 11 bases outside the gene matches. This CDR3 region has 15 residues. The germline V gene encodes CDR1 MNHEY and CDR2 SMNVEV (reference sequence). CDR3 sequence reads: CASSQTGTEGETQYF. The CDR3 DNA follows: TGTGCCAGCAGTCAGACAGGGACGGAAGGGGAGACCCAGTACTTC.

J is TRBJ1-2 and V is TRBV7-9, with D possibly being TRBD1 (5 bases). V was cut by 4 bases and J by 2 bases, with 20 bases left in between. Germline CDR1 SEHNR, CDR2 FQNEAQ (reference sequence). The CDR3 sequence is 17 residues long. In nucleotides, the CDR3 is TGTGCCAGCAGCTCCCTGGGGGGTCCGACGGAGAACTATGGCTACACCTTC. Protein sequence: CASSSLGGPTENYGYTF.

The J gene is TRBJ1-1, the V gene TRBV6-1, with D tentatively TRBD1 (5 bases). Trimming stripped 5 bases from V and 6 bases from J, with 22 bases between. CDR3 length: 16 residues. The germline V gene has CDR1 MNHNS and CDR2 SASEGT. This CDR3 is CASSTPLLWRGAEAFF. The CDR3 DNA reads as TGTGCCAGCAGTACGCCCCTCCTTTGGAGGGGAGCTGAAGCTTTCTTT.

This clonotype has at least ten counts. The J gene is TRBJ2-2, the V gene TRBV6-2 or TRBV6-3; TRBD1 aligns across 9 bases. With 6 bases clipped from V and 5 bases from J, the junction kept 7 bases outside the gene matches. From germline, CDR1 is MNHEY and CDR2 SVGEGT. The CDR3 runs 15 residues. The CDR3 DNA sequence: TGTGCCAGCAGGAAGGGACAGGGAAGGACCGGGGAGCTGTTTTTT. Amino acids: CASRKGQGRTGELFF.

The sample holds many counts of this clonotype. The chain combines TRBV14 with TRBJ2-7; no clear D. CDR3 length: 15 residues. V dropped 3 bases and J dropped 2 bases, with 14 bases sitting between them. From germline, CDR1 is SGHDN and CDR2 FVKESK. The CDR3 spells CASSQRTTGPYEQYF. The CDR3, as DNA: TGTGCCAGCAGCCAGCGGACCACGGGCCCCTACGAGCAGTACTTC.

This clonotype was counted at least ten times. The rearrangement uses TRBV7-3 and TRBJ2-2; D assignment may be TRBD1 or TRBD2 (5 bases each). V lost 4 bases, J lost 5 bases, and 20 bases lay in between. Germline CDR1 is SGHTA and CDR2 is FQGTGA. The CDR3 is made up of 17 amino acids. The CDR3 DNA reads TGTGCCAGCAGCTCCTCAACCGGGACCCTACTGACCGGGGAGCTGTTTTTT. It is translated as CASSSSTGTLLTGELFF. The full variable domain, completed using reference TRBV7-3 and TRBJ2-2, is GAGVSQTPSNKVTEKGKYVELRCDPISGHTALYWYRQSLGQGPEFLIYFQGTGAADDSGLPNDRFFAVRPEGSVSTLKIQRTERGDSAVYLCASSSSTGTLLTGELFFGEGSRLTVL.

Regarding this clonotype: A single base separates this from a much larger clone, so it may be a read error. The chain joins TRBV5-6 to TRBJ2-7; D unresolved. Per germline, CDR1 SGHDT and CDR2 YYEEEE. This CDR3 spans 15 amino acids. The germline V and J ends were trimmed by 2 bases and 3 bases, with 15 bases remaining between them. The CDR3 nucleotides are TGTGCCAGCAGCTTATTTGCGAAGAGCCACTACGAGCAGTACTTC. It encodes CASSLFAKSHYEQYF.

This chain joins TRBV5-8 and TRBJ2-2; 9 nucleotides align to TRBD1. The germline V gene has CDR1 SGHTS and CDR2 YDEGEE. V was pared by 2 bases and J by 0 bases, with 5 bases of the junction left unmatched. The CDR3 has 17 amino acids. The CDR3 region has the DNA TGTGCCAGCAGCTTCCCGGGACAGGGCACGAACACCGGGGAGCTGTTTTTT. Translation: CASSFPGQGTNTGELFF.

This clonotype was observed many times. J is TRBJ2-3 and V is TRBV5-1; no clear D gene. The CDR3 runs to 14 residues. Trimming left V 0 bases short and J 1 base short, with 6 bases between. Germline V CDR1 and CDR2: SGHRS, YFSETQ. Here the CDR3 reads CASSLVQGTDTQYF. As DNA, the CDR3 is TGCGCCAGCAGCTTGGTTCAGGGCACAGATACGCAGTATTTT. The full variable domain, in which reference TRBV5-1 and TRBJ2-3 provide the parts outside the CDR3, is KAGVTQTPRYLIKTRGQQVTLSCSPISGHRSVSWYQQTPGQGLQFLFEYFSETQRNKGNFPGRFSGRQFSNSRSEMNVSTLELGDSALYLCASSLVQGTDTQYFGPGTRLTVL.

Many counts were recorded for this clonotype. The chain joins TRBV15 to TRBJ2-7; 9 nucleotides align to TRBD2. CDR1 and CDR2 from the germline V gene are LNHNV and YYDKDF (reference sequence). J lost 2 bases, V lost 5 bases, and 4 bases had no gene match. The CDR3 runs to 14 residues. The CDR3 loop reads CATSERGVPYEQYF. The CDR3 DNA is TGTGCCACCAGCGAGCGGGGGGTGCCCTACGAGCAGTACTTC. Complete variable domain (other parts from reference TRBV15 and TRBJ2-7): DAMVIQNPRYQVTQFGKPVTLSCSQTLNHNVMYWYQQKSSQAPKLLFHYYDKDFNNEADTPDNFQSRRPNTSFCFLDIRSPGLGDTAMYLCATSERGVPYEQYFGPGTRLTVT.

This clonotype was picked up many times. The chain links TRBV15 to TRBJ1-5; 7 bases agree with TRBD1. The CDR3 covers 17 residues. Germline CDR1 and CDR2: LNHNV and YYDKDF (reference sequence). V dropped 0 bases and J dropped 3; count of bases not matched to a gene: 8. For the CDR3, the DNA is TGTGCCACCAGCAGAGATGAGGGGGCCTTTAACAATCAGCCCCAGCATTTT. Translating it yields CATSRDEGAFNNQPQHF.

This clonotype has ten or more counts. This chain links TRBV20-1 with TRBJ1-2; a possible D gene is TRBD1 (6 bases). CDR1 is DFQATT and CDR2 is SNEGSKA in the germline V gene (reference sequence). With 5 bases removed from V and 8 bases from J, the gap between germline ends came to 9 bases. The length of the CDR3 is 10 residues. The CDR3 sequence: CSALGQGYTF. For the CDR3, the DNA is TGCAGTGCTCTTGGACAGGGCTACACCTTC.